This T cell receptor beta chain originates from a study of shared T cell receptors in the human thymus. Assay: immunoSEQ multiplex PCR; the TCRdb copy retains only in-frame clones and omits some. The sample consists of hundreds of thousands of clones, around 87% of them appearing once. CDR1 and CDR2 from the germline V gene are SGHDT and YYEEEE. Trimming left V 4 bases short and J 11 bases short, with 22 bases between. The CDR3 has 16 residues. These same data were also listed under a study on human thymus T cells.

Material for sequencing was thymocytes. The sequence was obtained from a boy in the first two years of life with a congenital heart defect. The rearrangement links TRBV5-6 to TRBJ1-6; unclear D gene. In DNA form, the CDR3 reads TGTGCCAGCAGCCCCCGGGGAACTGCGGAAACTGCACCCCTCCACTTT. Protein product: CASSPRGTAETAPLHF.